The clone carrying this T cell receptor beta chain was counted ten times or more. These data belong to a study of T cells after yellow fever vaccination. The wider study: Each low-cell-number fraction was prepared by means of SMART-Seq v4 Ultra Low Input.

By 5'RACE template switching, TCR cDNA was produced, with a universal primer site and UMIs added in the process. In TCRdb, the 5' RACE reads were re-called with MiXCR into one record per CDR3 protein. This table holds about 45,000 distinct CDR3 sequences, about 6.8% found once. This CDR3 has 15 amino acids. Deletions cut 3 bases from V and 4 bases from J, with 14 bases between. The chain carries TRBV12-3 or TRBV12-4 and TRBJ2-3, with TRBD1 as a possible D gene (7 bases). Sequences were derived from CD8+ T cells not binding an NS4B(214-222) dextramer, sorted from PBMCs, sampled 45 days after the yellow fever booster vaccination. This clonotype was obtained from a man aged 25 to 45 who received the YFV17D yellow fever vaccine. The CDR3 spells CASSLAGGKADTQYF. The CDR3 DNA sequence: TGTGCCAGCAGTTTGGCAGGGGGGAAAGCAGATACGCAGTATTTT.